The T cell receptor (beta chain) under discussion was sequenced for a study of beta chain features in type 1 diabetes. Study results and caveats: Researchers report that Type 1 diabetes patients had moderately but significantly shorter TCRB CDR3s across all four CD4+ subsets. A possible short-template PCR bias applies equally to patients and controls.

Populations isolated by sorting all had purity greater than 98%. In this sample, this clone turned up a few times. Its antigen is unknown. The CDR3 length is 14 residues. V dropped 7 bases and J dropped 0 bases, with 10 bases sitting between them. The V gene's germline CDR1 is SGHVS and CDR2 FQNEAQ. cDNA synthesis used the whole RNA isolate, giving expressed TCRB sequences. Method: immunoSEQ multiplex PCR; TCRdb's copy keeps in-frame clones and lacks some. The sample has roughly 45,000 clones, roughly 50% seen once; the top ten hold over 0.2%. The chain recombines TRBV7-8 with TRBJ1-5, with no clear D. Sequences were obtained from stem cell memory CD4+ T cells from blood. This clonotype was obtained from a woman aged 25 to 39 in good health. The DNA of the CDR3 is TGTGCCAGCAATTTGGAGTATAGCAATCAGCCCCAGCATTTT. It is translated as CASNLEYSNQPQHF.